These 18 T cell receptor beta chains originate from one sample sequenced in a study of cytomegalovirus exposure and HLA in healthy donors (dated by TCRdb to the late 2010s). Libraries were constructed by the immunoSEQ multiplex PCR assay. For the multiplex PCR, a mixture combining 60 forward primers for TCR Vbeta segments and 13 reverse primers for TCR Jbeta segments was used. TCRdb stores this immuneACCESS table with in-frame sequences only. Part of the clones is absent; in the studies checked, under half of the shortfall reflects unresolved V genes, and no reason is known for the rest. Within this sample are some 110,000 clones, with about 70% of them counted one time only. The ten top clones hold approximately 3% of the sample. Input material: PBMCs. The receptors here all came from a man aged 25 to 40 in good health and CMV-seronegative.

This clone was observed a single time. The chain has TRBV4-3 and TRBJ2-4; 8 nucleotides agree with TRBD1. CDR3 size: 14 residues. Germline assignment: CDR1 LGHNA and CDR2 YSLEER. Trimming cost V 3 bases and J 13 bases; bases outside gene matches: 11. CDR3 nucleotides: TGCGCCAGCAGCCAGGGGGACAGGAATGAACTGCAGTACTTC. This codes for CASSQGDRNELQYF.

This clone was detected only once. The genes are TRBV6-1 and TRBJ1-2; D possibly corresponds to TRBD1 (5 bases). The germline V gene encodes CDR1 MNHNS and CDR2 SASEGT. Trimming stripped 2 bases from V and 4 bases from J, with 8 bases between. The CDR3 has 13 residues. The CDR3 reads CASSESGVYGYTF. CDR3 in DNA: TGTGCCAGCAGTGAATCGGGGGTCTATGGCTACACCTTC.

This chain uses TRBV5-1 with TRBJ2-5; D is possibly TRBD1 (6 bases). Per the germline V gene, CDR1 is SGHRS and CDR2 is YFSETQ. The CDR3 has 14 residues. The germline V and J ends were trimmed by 4 bases and 3 bases, with 13 bases remaining between them. The CDR3 is CASSIQGEEETQYF. The CDR3 DNA follows: TGCGCCAGCAGCATACAGGGCGAGGAAGAGACCCAGTACTTC.

This rearrangement joins TRBV30 to TRBJ1-2, with D possibly being TRBD1 (6 bases). Germline-derived CDR1 and CDR2 are GTSNPN and SVGIG (reference sequence). The CDR3 runs to 16 residues. V gave up 3 bases and J gave up 4 bases, with 21 bases separating them. The CDR3 nucleotides read TGTGCCTGGAGACGGTGGATGGACAGTTCCGTCTATGGCTACACCTTC. It codes for CAWRRWMDSSVYGYTF.

The rearrangement uses TRBV25-1 and TRBJ2-2, with D unresolved. The CDR3 is 14 residues long. V was pared by 3 bases and J by 4 bases, with 9 bases between. Germline-derived CDR1 and CDR2 are MGHDK and SYGVNS. Here the CDR3 DNA reads TGTGCCAGCAGTGATCGCAGATCCACCGGGGAGCTGTTTTTT. Its translation is CASSDRRSTGELFF.

The genes are TRBV5-1 and TRBJ1-1; D perhaps matches TRBD1 (6 bases). Germline values: CDR1 SGHRS, CDR2 YFSETQ. V was shortened by 3 bases and J by 1 base, with 7 bases between the two germline ends. This CDR3 comprises 13 residues. DNA for the CDR3: TGCGCCAGCAGCTGGACAGAGAACACTGAAGCTTTCTTT. It translates to CASSWTENTEAFF.

This clone was seen a few times. The V gene is TRBV5-1, the J gene TRBJ2-7; D possibly corresponds to TRBD2 (6 bases). The CDR3 length is 15 residues. The germline gives CDR1 SGHRS, CDR2 YFSETQ. V lost 1 base and J 2 bases, leaving 13 bases between the germline ends. In DNA form, the CDR3 reads TGCGCCAGCAGCTTGAAAAGCGGGCGACCCTACGAGCAGTACTTC. Its protein is CASSLKSGRPYEQYF.

The chain uses TRBV7-9 and TRBJ2-1; 7 bases match TRBD2. The CDR3 spans 15 residues. The germline V gene encodes CDR1 SEHNR and CDR2 FQNEAQ (reference sequence). V gave up 5 bases and J gave up 6 bases; unmatched junction bases: 10. CDR3 amino acids: CASSPLAGAFNEQFF. CDR3 DNA: TGTGCCAGCAGCCCTCTGGCGGGAGCGTTCAATGAGCAGTTCTTC.

On this clone itself: The same CDR3 can be traced to other DNA sequences in this sample. This rearrangement joins TRBV19 to TRBJ2-1; 11 bases map to TRBD2. The junction had 6 bases not matched to a gene; V was cut back by 5 bases and J by 6 bases. Looked up from germline, CDR1 is LNHDA and CDR2 is SQIVND (reference sequence). This CDR3 is built from 15 residues. CDR3 DNA: TGTGCCAGTAGTTCACCAGGACTAGCGGGCAATGAGCAGTTCTTC. This sequence encodes CASSSPGLAGNEQFF.

V usage is TRBV4-3 and J usage is TRBJ2-7; 8 nucleotides agree with TRBD2. J was trimmed by 3 bases and V by 1 base; bases with no gene match: 2. The length of the CDR3 is 14 residues. Germline V CDR1 and CDR2: LGHNA, YSLEER. The CDR3 spells CASSQAGGGYEQYF. CDR3 nucleotides: TGCGCCAGCAGCCAAGCCGGGGGGGGCTACGAGCAGTACTTC.

The chain employs TRBV15 and TRBJ2-1; 8 nucleotides match TRBD1. The CDR3 totals 16 residues. CDR1 LNHNV and CDR2 YYDKDF come from the germline V gene (reference sequence). With V trimmed by 0 bases and J by 10 bases, 11 bases remained unmatched. CDR3 amino acids: CATSRERGQGAGEQFF. CDR3 nucleotides: TGTGCCACCAGCAGAGAAAGGGGTCAGGGGGCCGGGGAGCAGTTCTTC.

V and J are TRBV13 and TRBJ2-1; possible D gene TRBD2, 5 bases. V was shortened by 7 bases and J by 3 bases, with 10 bases between the two germline ends. This CDR3 contains 13 residues. Germline assignment: CDR1 PRHDT and CDR2 FYEKMQ (reference sequence). This chain's CDR3 is CASINRGYNEQFF. The CDR3 DNA is TGTGCCAGCATTAATCGGGGCTACAATGAGCAGTTCTTC.

The chain uses TRBV7-6 and TRBJ2-5; a weak D match, TRBD2 (5 bases). Germline CDR1 reads SGHVS; CDR2 reads FNYEAQ. Trimming removed 6 bases from V and 3 bases from J, with 11 bases in between. The CDR3 covers 13 residues. The CDR3 DNA is TGTGCCAGCAGGGTCCCGGGGAAAGAGACCCAGTACTTC. Its protein product is CASRVPGKETQYF.

This chain connects TRBV11-2 to TRBJ1-1; D gene uncertain. Trimming took 1 base from V and 10 from J, leaving 19 bases between them. CDR3 length: 15 residues. Germline V gives CDR1 SGHAT, CDR2 FQNNGV. CDR3 region: CASSLAGQANGVAFF. CDR3 nucleotide sequence: TGTGCCAGCAGCTTAGCGGGCCAGGCCAACGGGGTAGCTTTCTTT.

V usage is TRBV4-2 and J usage is TRBJ1-2, with a possible D match to TRBD1 (6 bases). Germline V CDR1 and CDR2: LGHNA, YNFKEQ. V dropped 0 bases and J dropped 4 bases, with 12 bases sitting between them. The CDR3 is made up of 15 amino acids. The CDR3 bases are TGTGCCAGCAGCCAAGATGATAGGGGGTCCTATGGCTACACCTTC. This encodes CASSQDDRGSYGYTF.

This clone showed up just a few times. V usage is TRBV19 and J usage is TRBJ1-5, with a tentative D call TRBD1 (6 bases). Germline V gives CDR1 LNHDA, CDR2 SQIVND (reference sequence). The V end was cut by 6 bases, the J end by 5 bases, with 14 bases between. The CDR3 has 14 amino acids. For the CDR3, the DNA is TGTGCCAGTAGCCCCGGACAGAAGCATCAGCCCCAGCATTTT. This sequence encodes CASSPGQKHQPQHF.

The chain uses TRBV10-3 and TRBJ1-2, with TRBD1 matching 7 bases. J was trimmed by 2 bases and V by 2 bases; bases with no gene match: 5. The CDR3 covers 15 residues. Germline V gene data show CDR1 as ENHRY and CDR2 as SYGVKD. CDR3 protein: CAISEDRAWNYGYTF. CDR3 nucleotide sequence: TGTGCCATCAGTGAGGACAGGGCTTGGAACTATGGCTACACCTTC.

The V and J genes are TRBV7-9 and TRBJ1-5; D possibly corresponds to TRBD1 (5 bases). Trimming shortened V by 5 bases and J by 2 bases, and 10 bases separated the two germline ends. The V gene's germline CDR1 is SEHNR and CDR2 FQNEAQ (reference sequence). This CDR3 has 14 residues. The CDR3 region has the DNA TGTGCCAGCAGCCCAGGGTCCGGCAATCAGCCCCAGCATTTT. It encodes CASSPGSGNQPQHF.